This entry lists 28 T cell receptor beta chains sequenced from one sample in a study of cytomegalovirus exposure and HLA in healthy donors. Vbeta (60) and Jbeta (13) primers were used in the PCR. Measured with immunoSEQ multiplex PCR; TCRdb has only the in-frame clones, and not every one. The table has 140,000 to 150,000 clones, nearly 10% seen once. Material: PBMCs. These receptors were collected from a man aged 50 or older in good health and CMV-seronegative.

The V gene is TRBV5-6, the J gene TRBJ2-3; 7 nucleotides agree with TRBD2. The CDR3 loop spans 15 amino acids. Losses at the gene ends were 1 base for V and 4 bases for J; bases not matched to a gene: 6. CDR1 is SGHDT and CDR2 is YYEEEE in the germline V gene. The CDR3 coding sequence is TGTGCCAGCAGCTTGCGACGGGAGGAGTCAGATACGCAGTATTTT. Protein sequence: CASSLRREESDTQYF.

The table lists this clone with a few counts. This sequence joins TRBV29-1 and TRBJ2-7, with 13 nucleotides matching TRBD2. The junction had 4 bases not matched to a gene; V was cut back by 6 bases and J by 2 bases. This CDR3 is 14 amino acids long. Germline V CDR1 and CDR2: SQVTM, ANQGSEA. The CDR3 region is CSVQTSGGTYEQYF. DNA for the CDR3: TGCAGCGTCCAGACTAGCGGGGGGACCTACGAGCAGTACTTC.

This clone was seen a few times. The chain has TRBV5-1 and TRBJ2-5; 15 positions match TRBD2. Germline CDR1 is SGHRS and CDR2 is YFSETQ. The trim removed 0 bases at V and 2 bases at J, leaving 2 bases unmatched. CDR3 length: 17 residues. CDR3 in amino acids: CASSLGTSGGGQETQYF. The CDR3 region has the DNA TGCGCCAGCAGCTTGGGGACTAGCGGGGGGGGTCAAGAGACCCAGTACTTC.

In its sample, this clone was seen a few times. DNA for the CDR3: TGTGCCAGCAGCGTAGCCGGAGGGGTCTCAAACACCGGGGAGCTGTTTTTT. Protein sequence: CASSVAGGVSNTGELFF. The V call is TRBV9, the J call TRBJ2-2; weak D call: TRBD2 (6 bases). V lost 0 bases and J 2 bases, leaving 14 bases between the germline ends. This CDR3 contains 17 residues. Germline V gene sequence: CDR1 SGDLS, CDR2 YYNGEE.

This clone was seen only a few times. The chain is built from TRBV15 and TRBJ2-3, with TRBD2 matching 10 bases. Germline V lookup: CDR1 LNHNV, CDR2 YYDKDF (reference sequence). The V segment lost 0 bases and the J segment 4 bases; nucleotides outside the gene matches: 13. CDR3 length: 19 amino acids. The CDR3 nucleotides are TGTGCCACCAGCAGAGATCGGGTGGTTGCTAGCGGGGGTGCAGATACGCAGTATTTT. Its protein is CATSRDRVVASGGADTQYF.

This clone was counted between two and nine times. CDR3 residues: CASRAWGGSTEAFF. CDR3 in DNA: TGTGCCAGCCGGGCTTGGGGGGGGAGCACTGAAGCTTTCTTT. The chain uses TRBV5-6 and TRBJ1-1, with D maybe TRBD1 (5 bases). CDR1 is SGHDT and CDR2 is YYEEEE in the germline V gene. V lost 7 bases and J lost 4, with 17 bases in between. There are 14 residues in the CDR3. Drawing the rest from reference TRBV5-6 and TRBJ1-1, the complete variable domain is DAGVTQSPTHLIKTRGQQVTLRCSPKSGHDTVSWYQQALGQGPQFIFQYYEEEERQRGNFPDRFSGHQFPNYSSELNVNALLLGDSALYLCASRAWGGSTEAFFGQGTRLTVV.

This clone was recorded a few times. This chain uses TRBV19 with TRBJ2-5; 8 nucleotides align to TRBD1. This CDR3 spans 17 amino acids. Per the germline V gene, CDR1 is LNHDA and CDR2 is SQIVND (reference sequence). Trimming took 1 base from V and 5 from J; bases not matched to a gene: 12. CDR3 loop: CASSIGETGGFVETQYF. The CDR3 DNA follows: TGTGCCAGTAGTATAGGAGAAACAGGGGGTTTCGTGGAGACCCAGTACTTC.

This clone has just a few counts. CDR3 DNA: TGTGCCAGCAGCTACCTCTCGGGAACCAACACCGGGGAGCTGTTTTTT. Its translation is CASSYLSGTNTGELFF. This chain joins TRBV7-2 and TRBJ2-2; perhaps TRBD2 as D (5 bases). The CDR3 contains 16 residues. Germline CDR1 and CDR2: SGHTA and FQGNSA. Trimming pared 4 bases from V and 2 bases from J, leaving 14 bases between.

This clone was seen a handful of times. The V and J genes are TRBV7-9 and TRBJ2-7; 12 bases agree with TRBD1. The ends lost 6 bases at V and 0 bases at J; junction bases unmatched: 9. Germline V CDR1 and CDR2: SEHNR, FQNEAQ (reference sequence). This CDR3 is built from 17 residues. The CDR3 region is CASSSGTGGRSSYEQYF. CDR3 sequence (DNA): TGTGCCAGCAGTTCCGGGACAGGGGGCAGGAGCTCCTACGAGCAGTACTTC. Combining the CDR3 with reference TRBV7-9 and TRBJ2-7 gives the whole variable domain DTGVSQNPRHKITKRGQNVTFRCDPISEHNRLYWYRQTLGQGPEFLTYFQNEAQLEKSRLLSDRFSAERPKGSFSTLEIQRTEQGDSAMYLCASSSGTGGRSSYEQYFGPGTRLTVT.

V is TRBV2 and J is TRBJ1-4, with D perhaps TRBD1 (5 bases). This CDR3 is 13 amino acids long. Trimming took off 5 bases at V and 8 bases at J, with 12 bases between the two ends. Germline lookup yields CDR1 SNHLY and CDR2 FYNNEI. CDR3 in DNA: TGTGCCAGCAGTAGTGAGGAGGGGGAAAAACTGTTTTTT. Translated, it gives CASSSEEGEKLFF.

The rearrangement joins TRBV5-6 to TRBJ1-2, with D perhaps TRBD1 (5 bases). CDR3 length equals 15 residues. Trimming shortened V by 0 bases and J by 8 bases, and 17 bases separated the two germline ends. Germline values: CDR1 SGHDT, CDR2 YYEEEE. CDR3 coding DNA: TGTGCCAGCAGCTTGGCGGGAGGCCCAAGGGGAGGCTACACCTTC. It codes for CASSLAGGPRGGYTF.

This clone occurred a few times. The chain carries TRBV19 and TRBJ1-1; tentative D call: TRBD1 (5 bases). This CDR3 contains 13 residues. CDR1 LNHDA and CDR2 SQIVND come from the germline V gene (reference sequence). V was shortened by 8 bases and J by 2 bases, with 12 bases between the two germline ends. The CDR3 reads CASAQGGNTEAFF. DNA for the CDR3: TGTGCCAGTGCCCAGGGAGGAAACACTGAAGCTTTCTTT.

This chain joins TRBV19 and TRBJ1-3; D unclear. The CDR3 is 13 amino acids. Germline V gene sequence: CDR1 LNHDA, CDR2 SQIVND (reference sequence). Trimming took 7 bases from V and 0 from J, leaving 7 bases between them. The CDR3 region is CASTHISGNTIYF. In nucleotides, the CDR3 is TGTGCCAGTACGCACATCTCTGGAAACACCATATATTTT.

The CDR3: CSGTRGEGQPQHF. CDR3 in DNA: TGCAGCGGCACCAGGGGTGAGGGACAGCCCCAGCATTTT. The rearrangement joins TRBV29-1 to TRBJ1-5; D may be TRBD1 (6 bases). The length of the CDR3 is 13 residues. Looked up from germline, CDR1 is SQVTM and CDR2 is ANQGSEA. V shed 7 bases and J shed 7 bases, with 17 bases lying between them.

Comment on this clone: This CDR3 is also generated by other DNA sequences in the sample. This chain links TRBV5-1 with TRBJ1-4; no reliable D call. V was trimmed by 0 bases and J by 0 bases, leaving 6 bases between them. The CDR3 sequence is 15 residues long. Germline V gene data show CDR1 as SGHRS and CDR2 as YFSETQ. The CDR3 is CASSLGSATNEKLFF. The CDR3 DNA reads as TGCGCCAGCAGCTTGGGTTCTGCAACTAATGAAAAACTGTTTTTT. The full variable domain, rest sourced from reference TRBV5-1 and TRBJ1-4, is KAGVTQTPRYLIKTRGQQVTLSCSPISGHRSVSWYQQTPGQGLQFLFEYFSETQRNKGNFPGRFSGRQFSNSRSEMNVSTLELGDSALYLCASSLGSATNEKLFFGSGTQLSVL.

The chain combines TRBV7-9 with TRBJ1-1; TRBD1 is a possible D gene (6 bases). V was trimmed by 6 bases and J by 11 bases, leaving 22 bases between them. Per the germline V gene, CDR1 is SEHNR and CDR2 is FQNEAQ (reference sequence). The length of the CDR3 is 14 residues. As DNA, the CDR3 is TGTGCCAGCAGGAGGGACATACTAGCGGGTCCGGCTTTCTTT. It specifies CASRRDILAGPAFF.

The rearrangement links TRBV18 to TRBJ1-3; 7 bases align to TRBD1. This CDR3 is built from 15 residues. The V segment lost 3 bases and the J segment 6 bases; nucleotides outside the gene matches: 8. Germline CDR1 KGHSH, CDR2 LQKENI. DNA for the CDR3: TGTGCCAGCTCACCTGCCGGGACAGCTCTAAACACCATATATTTT. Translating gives CASSPAGTALNTIYF.

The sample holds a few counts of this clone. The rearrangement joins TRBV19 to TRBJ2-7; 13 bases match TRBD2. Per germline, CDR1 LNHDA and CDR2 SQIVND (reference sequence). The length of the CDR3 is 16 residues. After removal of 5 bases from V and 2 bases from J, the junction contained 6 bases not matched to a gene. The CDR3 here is CASSWTSGGRTYEQYF. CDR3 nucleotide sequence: TGTGCCAGTAGTTGGACTAGCGGGGGTCGAACCTACGAGCAGTACTTC.

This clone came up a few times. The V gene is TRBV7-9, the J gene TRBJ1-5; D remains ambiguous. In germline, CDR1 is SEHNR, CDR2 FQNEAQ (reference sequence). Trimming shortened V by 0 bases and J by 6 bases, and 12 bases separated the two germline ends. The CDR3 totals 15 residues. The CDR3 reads CASSLAREGSQPQHF. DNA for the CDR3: TGTGCCAGCAGCTTAGCGAGGGAAGGGAGTCAGCCCCAGCATTTT.

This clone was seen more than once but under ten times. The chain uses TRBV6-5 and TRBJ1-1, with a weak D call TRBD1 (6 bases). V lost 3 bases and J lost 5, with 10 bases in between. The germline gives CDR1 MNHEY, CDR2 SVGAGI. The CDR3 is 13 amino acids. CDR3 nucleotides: TGTGCCAGCAGTTATTTGGGGACAACTGAAGCTTTCTTT. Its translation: CASSYLGTTEAFF.

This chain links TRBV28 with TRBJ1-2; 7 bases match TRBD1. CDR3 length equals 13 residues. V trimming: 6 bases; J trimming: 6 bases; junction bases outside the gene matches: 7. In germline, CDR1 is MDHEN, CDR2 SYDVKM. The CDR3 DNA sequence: TGTGCCAGCAGACCAACAGGGGACCATGGCTACACCTTC. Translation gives CASRPTGDHGYTF.

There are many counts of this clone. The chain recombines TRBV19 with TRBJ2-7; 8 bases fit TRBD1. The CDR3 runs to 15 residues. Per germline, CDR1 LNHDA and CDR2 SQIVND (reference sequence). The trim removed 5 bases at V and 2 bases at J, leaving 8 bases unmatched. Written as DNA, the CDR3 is TGTGCCAGTAGTCCCGGACAGGGACTGACCTACGAGCAGTACTTC. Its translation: CASSPGQGLTYEQYF.

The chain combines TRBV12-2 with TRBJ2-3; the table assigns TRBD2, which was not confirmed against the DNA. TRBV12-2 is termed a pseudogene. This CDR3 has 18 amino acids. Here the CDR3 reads CASRLVPTWGGSSDTQYF. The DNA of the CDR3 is TGTGCAAGTCGCTTAGTACCCACGTGGGGGGGGTCGTCAGATACGCAGTATTTT.

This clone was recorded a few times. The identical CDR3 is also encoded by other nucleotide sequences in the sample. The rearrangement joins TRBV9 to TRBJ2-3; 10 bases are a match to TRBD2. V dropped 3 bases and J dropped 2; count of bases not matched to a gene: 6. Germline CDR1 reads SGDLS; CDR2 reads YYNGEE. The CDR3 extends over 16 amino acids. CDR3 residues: CASSAKRGGSTDTQYF. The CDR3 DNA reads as TGTGCCAGCAGCGCCAAGCGGGGGGGTTCCACAGATACGCAGTATTTT.

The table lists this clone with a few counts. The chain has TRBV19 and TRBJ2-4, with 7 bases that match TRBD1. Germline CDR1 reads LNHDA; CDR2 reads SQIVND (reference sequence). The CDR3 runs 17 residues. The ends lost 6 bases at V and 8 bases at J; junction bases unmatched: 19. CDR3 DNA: TGTGCCAGTAGCAGAAGAGGAGACAGGGATGGTCCGGACATTCAGTACTTC. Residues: CASSRRGDRDGPDIQYF.

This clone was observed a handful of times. CDR3 loop: CSGGGNQPQHF. The CDR3 DNA sequence: TGCAGCGGGGGGGGCAATCAGCCCCAGCATTTT. The genes are TRBV29-1 and TRBJ1-5, with TRBD1 as a possible D gene (5 bases). In germline, CDR1 is SQVTM, CDR2 ANQGSEA. Between the trimmed V and J ends, which lost 7 bases and 2 bases, there was a span of 6 bases. The CDR3 has 11 amino acids.

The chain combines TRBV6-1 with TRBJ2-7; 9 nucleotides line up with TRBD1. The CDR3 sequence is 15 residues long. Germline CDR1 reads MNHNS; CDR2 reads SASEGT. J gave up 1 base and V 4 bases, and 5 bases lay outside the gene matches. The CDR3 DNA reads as TGTGCCAGCAGTGGGGGGACAGGGATGTCCTACGAGCAGTACTTC. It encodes CASSGGTGMSYEQYF.

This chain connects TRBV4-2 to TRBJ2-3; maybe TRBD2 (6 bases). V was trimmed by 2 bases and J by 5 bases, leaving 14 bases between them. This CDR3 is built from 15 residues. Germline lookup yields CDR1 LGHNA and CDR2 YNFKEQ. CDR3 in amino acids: CASSQPNLAQDTQYF. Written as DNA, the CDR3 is TGTGCCAGCAGCCAACCCAACCTAGCGCAAGATACGCAGTATTTT.